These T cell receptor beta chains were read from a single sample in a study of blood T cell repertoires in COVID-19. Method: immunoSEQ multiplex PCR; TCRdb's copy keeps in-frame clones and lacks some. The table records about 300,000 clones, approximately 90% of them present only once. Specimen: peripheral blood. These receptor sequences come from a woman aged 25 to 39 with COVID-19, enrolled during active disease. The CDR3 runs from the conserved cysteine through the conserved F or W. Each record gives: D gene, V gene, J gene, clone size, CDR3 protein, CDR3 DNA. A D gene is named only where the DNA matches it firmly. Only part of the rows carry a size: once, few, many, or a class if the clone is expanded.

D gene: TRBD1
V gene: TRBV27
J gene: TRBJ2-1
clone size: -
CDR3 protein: CASSLRQGTYNEQFF
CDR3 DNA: TGTGCCAGCAGCCTACGACAGGGAACCTACAATGAGCAGTTCTTC

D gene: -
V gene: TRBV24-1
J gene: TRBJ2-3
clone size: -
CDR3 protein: CATSDRSTASTDTQYF
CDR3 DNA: TGTGCCACCAGTGACCGGAGCACCGCTAGCACAGATACGCAGTATTTT

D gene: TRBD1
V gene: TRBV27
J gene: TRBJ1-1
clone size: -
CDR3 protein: CASRPGQGTLTEAFF
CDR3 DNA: TGTGCCAGCAGACCGGGACAGGGAACACTCACTGAAGCTTTCTTT

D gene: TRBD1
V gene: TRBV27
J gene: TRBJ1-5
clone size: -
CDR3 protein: CASSSHTGGNQPQHF
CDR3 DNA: TGTGCCAGCAGTTCCCACACAGGGGGCAATCAGCCCCAGCATTTT

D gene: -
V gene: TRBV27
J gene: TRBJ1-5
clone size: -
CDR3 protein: CASSSGLGNQPQHF
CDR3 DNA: TGTGCCAGCAGTTCAGGGCTTGGCAATCAGCCCCAGCATTTT

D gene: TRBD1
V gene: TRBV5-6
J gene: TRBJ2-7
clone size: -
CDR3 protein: CASSLEMLTGGFSYEQYF
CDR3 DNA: TGTGCCAGCAGCTTGGAGATGTTAACAGGGGGCTTTTCCTACGAGCAGTACTTC

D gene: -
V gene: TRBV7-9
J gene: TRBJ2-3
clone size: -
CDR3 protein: CASSLLDTQYF
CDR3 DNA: TGTGCCAGCAGCTTACTGGATACGCAGTATTTT

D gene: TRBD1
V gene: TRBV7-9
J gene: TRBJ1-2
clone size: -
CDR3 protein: CASSPQAGTGLDYGYTF
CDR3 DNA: TGTGCCAGCAGCCCCCAGGCCGGGACAGGGCTTGACTATGGCTACACCTTC

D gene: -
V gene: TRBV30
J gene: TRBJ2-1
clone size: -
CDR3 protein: CAWSFHSNEQFF
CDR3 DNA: TGTGCCTGGAGTTTTCACTCGAATGAGCAGTTCTTC

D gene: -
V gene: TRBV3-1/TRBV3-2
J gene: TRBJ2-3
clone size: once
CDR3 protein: CASSQDRAGTQYF
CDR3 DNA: TGTGCCAGCAGCCAAGATCGGGCAGGGACGCAGTATTTT

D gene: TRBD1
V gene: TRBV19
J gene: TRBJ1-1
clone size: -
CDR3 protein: CASSRAGTGALRTEAFF
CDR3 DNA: TGTGCCAGTAGTAGGGCTGGGACAGGGGCATTACGGACTGAAGCTTTCTTT

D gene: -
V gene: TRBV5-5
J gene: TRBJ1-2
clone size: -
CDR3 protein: CASSPDINYGYTF
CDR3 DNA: TGTGCCAGCAGTCCCGACATTAACTATGGCTACACCTTC

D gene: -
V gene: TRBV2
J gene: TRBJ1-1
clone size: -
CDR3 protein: CAGWRDLNTEAFF
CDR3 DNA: TGTGCCGGCTGGAGGGATCTAAACACTGAAGCTTTCTTT

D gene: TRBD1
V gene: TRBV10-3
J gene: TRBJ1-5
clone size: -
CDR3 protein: CAISESPDRVRQPQHF
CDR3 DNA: TGTGCCATCAGTGAGTCCCCGGACAGGGTGAGGCAGCCCCAGCATTTT

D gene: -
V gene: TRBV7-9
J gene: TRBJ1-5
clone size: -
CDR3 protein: CASSWDNSNQPQHF
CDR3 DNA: TGTGCCAGCAGCTGGGACAATAGCAATCAGCCCCAGCATTTT

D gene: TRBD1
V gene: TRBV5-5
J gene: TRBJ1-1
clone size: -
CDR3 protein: CASSLGQGSTEAFF
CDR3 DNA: TGTGCCAGCAGCTTGGGACAGGGGAGCACTGAAGCTTTCTTT

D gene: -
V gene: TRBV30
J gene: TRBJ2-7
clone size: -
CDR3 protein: CAWSGQASYEQYF
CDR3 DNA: TGTGCCTGGAGTGGTCAGGCCTCCTACGAGCAGTACTTC

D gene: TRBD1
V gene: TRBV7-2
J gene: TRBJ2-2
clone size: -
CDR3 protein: CASSARQGHRAGELFF
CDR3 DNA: TGTGCCAGCAGCGCCAGACAGGGCCATAGGGCCGGGGAGCTGTTTTTT

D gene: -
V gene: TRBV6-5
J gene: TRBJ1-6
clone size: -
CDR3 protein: CASTTQNSPLHF
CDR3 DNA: TGTGCCAGCACTACTCAAAATTCACCCCTCCACTTT

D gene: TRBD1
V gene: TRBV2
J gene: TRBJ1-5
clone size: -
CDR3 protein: CASSDLQGDQPQHF
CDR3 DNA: TGTGCCAGCAGTGACCTCCAGGGGGACCAGCCCCAGCATTTT

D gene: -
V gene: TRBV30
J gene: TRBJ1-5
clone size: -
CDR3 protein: CAWRGAGKNQPQHF
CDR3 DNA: TGTGCCTGGAGGGGGGCCGGCAAAAATCAGCCCCAGCATTTT

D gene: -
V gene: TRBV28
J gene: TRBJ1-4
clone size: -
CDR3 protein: CASSLYAGWEKLFF
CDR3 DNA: TGTGCCAGCAGTTTATACGCAGGGTGGGAAAAACTGTTTTTT

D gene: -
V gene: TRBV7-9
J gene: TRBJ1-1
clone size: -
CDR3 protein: CASSLSGDTEAFF
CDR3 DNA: TGTGCCAGCAGCCTCTCCGGAGACACTGAAGCTTTCTTT

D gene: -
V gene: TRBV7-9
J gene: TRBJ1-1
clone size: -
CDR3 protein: CASSLAANPEAFF
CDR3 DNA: TGTGCCAGCAGCTTAGCCGCGAATCCTGAAGCTTTCTTT

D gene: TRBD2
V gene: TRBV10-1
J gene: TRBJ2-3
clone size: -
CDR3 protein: CASSESGSGRADTQYF
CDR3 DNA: TGCGCCAGCAGTGAGTCTGGTAGCGGGAGGGCAGATACGCAGTATTTT

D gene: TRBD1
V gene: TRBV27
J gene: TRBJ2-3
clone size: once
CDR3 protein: CASSLVAGGFTDTQYF
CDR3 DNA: TGTGCCAGCAGTTTAGTAGCAGGGGGCTTCACAGATACGCAGTATTTT

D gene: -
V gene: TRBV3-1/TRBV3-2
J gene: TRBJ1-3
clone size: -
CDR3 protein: CASSPWGGEPYTIYF
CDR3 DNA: TGTGCCAGCAGCCCGTGGGGAGGGGAACCCTACACCATATATTTT

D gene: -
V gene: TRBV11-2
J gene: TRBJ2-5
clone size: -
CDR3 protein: CASSLDRTGSETQYF
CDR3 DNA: TGTGCCAGCAGCTTAGATCGTACCGGGTCAGAGACCCAGTACTTC

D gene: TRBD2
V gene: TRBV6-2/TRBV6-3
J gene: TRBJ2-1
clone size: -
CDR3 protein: CASSAGLAGGPGNNEQFF
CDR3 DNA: TGTGCCAGCAGTGCGGGACTAGCGGGAGGGCCAGGAAACAATGAGCAGTTCTTC

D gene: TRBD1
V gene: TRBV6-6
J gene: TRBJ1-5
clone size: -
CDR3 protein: CASSYRDSYQPQHF
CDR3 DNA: TGTGCCAGCAGTTACAGGGACAGCTATCAGCCCCAGCATTTT

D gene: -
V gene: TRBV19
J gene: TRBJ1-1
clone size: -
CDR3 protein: CASSTQGPSLTEAFF
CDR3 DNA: TGTGCCAGTAGTACTCAGGGTCCCAGCCTCACTGAAGCTTTCTTT

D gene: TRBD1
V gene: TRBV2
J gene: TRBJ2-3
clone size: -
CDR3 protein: CASRPGQPTDTQYF
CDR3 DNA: TGTGCCAGCAGGCCGGGACAGCCCACAGATACGCAGTATTTT

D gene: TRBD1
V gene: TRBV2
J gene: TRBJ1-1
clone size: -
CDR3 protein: CASIRGRVGNTEAFF
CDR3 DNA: TGTGCCAGCATCAGGGGGCGAGTGGGAAACACTGAAGCTTTCTTT

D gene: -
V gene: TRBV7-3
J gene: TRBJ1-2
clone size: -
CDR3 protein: CASSHEQVFGTNYGYTF
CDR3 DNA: TGTGCCAGCAGCCACGAACAGGTTTTTGGAACTAACTATGGCTACACCTTC

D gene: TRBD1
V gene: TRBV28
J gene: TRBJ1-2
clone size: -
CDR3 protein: CASRTGGEGYTF
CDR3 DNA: TGTGCCAGCAGAACAGGGGGCGAGGGCTACACCTTC

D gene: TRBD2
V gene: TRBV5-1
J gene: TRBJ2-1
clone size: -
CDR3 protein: CASSLRLAGGPNEQFF
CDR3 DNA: TGCGCCAGCAGCTTGAGGCTAGCGGGAGGGCCCAATGAGCAGTTCTTC

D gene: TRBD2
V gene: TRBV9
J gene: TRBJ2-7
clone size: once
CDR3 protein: CASSPWIGSSGRGEQYF
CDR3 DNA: TGTGCCAGCAGCCCATGGATTGGATCCAGCGGGAGGGGCGAGCAGTACTTC

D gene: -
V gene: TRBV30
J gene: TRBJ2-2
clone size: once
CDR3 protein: CAWSIGGRTGELFF
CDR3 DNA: TGTGCCTGGAGTATCGGGGGGCGGACCGGGGAGCTGTTTTTT

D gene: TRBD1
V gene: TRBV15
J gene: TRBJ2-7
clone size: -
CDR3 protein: CATSRAVPGQGSHEQYF
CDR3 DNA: TGTGCCACCAGCAGAGCCGTCCCGGGACAGGGCTCCCACGAGCAGTACTTC

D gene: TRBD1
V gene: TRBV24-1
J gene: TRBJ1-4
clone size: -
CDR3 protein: CATWKVAGQGNEKLFF
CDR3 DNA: TGTGCCACCTGGAAAGTGGCAGGACAGGGGAATGAAAAACTGTTTTTT

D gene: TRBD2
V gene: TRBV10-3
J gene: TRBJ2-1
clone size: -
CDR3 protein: CAISAFSGSYEQFF
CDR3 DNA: TGTGCCATCAGTGCCTTCAGCGGGAGCTATGAGCAGTTCTTC

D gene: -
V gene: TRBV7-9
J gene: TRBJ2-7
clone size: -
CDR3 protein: CASSFLQYEQYF
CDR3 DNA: TGTGCCAGCAGCTTCCTCCAGTACGAGCAGTACTTC

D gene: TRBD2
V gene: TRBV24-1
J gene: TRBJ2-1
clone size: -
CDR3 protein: CATSSPERAGGGEQFF
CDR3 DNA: TGTGCCACCAGTTCACCCGAGCGGGCCGGGGGGGGTGAGCAGTTCTTC

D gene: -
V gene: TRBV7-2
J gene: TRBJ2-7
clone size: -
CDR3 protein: CASSQEGGSTYEQYF
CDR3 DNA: TGTGCCAGCAGCCAAGAAGGAGGGTCAACCTACGAGCAGTACTTC

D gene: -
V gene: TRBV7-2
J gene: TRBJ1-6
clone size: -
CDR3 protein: CASSYRPIAESPLHF
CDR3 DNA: TGTGCCAGCAGCTACCGCCCAATCGCGGAATCACCCCTCCACTTT

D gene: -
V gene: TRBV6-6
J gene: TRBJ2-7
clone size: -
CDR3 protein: CASSYDWQGEQYF
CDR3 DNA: TGTGCCAGCAGTTATGATTGGCAGGGAGAGCAGTACTTC

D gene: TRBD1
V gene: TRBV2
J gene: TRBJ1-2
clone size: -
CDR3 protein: CASRQTGTNYGYTF
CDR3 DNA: TGTGCCAGCCGGCAGACAGGGACTAACTATGGCTACACCTTC

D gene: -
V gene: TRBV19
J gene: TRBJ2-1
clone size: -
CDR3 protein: CASSRKGESYNEQFF
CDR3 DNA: TGTGCCAGTAGCCGTAAGGGGGAGTCCTACAATGAGCAGTTCTTC

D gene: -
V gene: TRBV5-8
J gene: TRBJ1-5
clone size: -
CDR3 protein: CASRLREGFVQPQHF
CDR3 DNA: TGTGCCAGCAGACTAAGGGAGGGTTTCGTGCAGCCCCAGCATTTT

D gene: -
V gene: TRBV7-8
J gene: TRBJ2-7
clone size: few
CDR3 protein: CASSLGGYSYEQYF
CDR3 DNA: TGTGCCAGCAGCTTAGGAGGGTACTCCTACGAGCAGTACTTC

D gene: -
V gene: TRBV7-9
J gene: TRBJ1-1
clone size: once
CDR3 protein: CASSLAATGKAFF
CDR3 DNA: TGTGCCAGCAGCTTGGCGGCCACAGGGAAAGCTTTCTTT

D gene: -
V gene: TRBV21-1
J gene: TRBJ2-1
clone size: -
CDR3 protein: CASSKAVRTGGFNEQFF
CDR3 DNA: TGTGCCAGCAGCAAAGCGGTGAGGACAGGGGGGTTCAATGAGCAGTTCTTC

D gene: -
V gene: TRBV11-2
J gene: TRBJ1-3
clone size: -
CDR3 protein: CASSWPGNTIYF
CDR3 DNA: TGTGCCAGCAGCTGGCCTGGAAACACCATATATTTT

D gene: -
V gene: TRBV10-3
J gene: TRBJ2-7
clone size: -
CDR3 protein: CAISEGAGSGEQYF
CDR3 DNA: TGTGCCATCAGTGAGGGGGCCGGGTCAGGCGAGCAGTACTTC

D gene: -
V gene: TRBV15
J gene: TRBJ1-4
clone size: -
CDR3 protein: CATSRDYPKERHATNEKLFF
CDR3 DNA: TGTGCCACCAGCAGAGATTACCCTAAGGAACGACACGCGACTAATGAAAAACTGTTTTTT

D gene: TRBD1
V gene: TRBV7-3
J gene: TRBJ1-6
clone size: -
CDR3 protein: CASSSPCTDRGVSPLHF
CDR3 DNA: TGTGCCAGCAGCTCACCGTGTACCGACAGGGGGGTCTCACCCCTCCACTTT

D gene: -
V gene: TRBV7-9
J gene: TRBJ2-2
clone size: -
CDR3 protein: CASSLSVGELFF
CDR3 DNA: TGTGCCAGCAGCTTATCGGTCGGGGAGCTGTTTTTT

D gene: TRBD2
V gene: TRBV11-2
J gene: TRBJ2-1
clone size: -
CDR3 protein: CASSSPGTSGRLEQFF
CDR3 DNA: TGTGCCAGCAGCTCCCCCGGGACTAGCGGGAGACTTGAGCAGTTCTTC

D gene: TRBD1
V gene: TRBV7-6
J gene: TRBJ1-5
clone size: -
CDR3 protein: CASSLTGDSNQPQHF
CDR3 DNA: TGTGCCAGCAGCTTAACAGGGGATAGCAATCAGCCCCAGCATTTT